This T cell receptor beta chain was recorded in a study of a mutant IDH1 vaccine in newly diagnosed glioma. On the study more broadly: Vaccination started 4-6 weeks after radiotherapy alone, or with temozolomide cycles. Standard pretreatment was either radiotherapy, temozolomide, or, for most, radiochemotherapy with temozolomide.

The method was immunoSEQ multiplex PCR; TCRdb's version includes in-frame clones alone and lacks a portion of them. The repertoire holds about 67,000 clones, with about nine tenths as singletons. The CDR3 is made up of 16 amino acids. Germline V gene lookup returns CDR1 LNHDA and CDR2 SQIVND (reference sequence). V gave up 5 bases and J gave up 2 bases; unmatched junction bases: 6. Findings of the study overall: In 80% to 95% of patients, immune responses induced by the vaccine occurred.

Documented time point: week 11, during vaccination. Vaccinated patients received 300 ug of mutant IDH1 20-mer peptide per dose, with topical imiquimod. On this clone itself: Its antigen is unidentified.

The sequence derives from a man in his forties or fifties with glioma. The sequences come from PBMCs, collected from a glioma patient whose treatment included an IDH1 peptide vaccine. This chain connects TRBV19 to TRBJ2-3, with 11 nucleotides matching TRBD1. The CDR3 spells CASSHGDRGTTDTQYF. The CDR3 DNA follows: TGTGCCAGTAGTCACGGGGACAGGGGGACCACAGATACGCAGTATTTT.